This is a list of T cell receptor beta chains from one sample in a study of human T cells and chemical hapten exposure. TCRdb redid the calling of the RACE reads with MiXCR, one entry per CDR3 protein. The sample includes roughly 250,000 distinct CDR3 sequences, about 8.6% of them seen just once. The source material was whole blood, sampled in connection with sensitization to the hapten diphenylcyclopropenone (DPC). The receptors here all came from a woman in her thirties or forties with alopecia areata. Some clones in this sample may be carry-over from other donors' samples. CDR3s include the opening cysteine and the closing phenylalanine or tryptophan. Each record gives: CDR3 DNA, CDR3 protein, D gene, V gene, J gene, clone size. D genes are given only for firm matches. Clone size is stated in some rows and not others, as once, few, many or a class when expanded.

TGTGCCACCTCAACCGGGTCAGCCCTGAACACCGGGGAGCTGTTTTTT	CATSTGSALNTGELFF	-	TRBV6-1	TRBJ2-2	few
TGTGCCAGCAGCGGGCACGGGACTAGCAATGAGCAGTTCTTC	CASSGHGTSNEQFF	TRBD2	TRBV9	TRBJ2-1	few
TGTGCCAGCAGCATGACACTCTACAATGAGCAGTTCTTC	CASSMTLYNEQFF	-	TRBV7-2	TRBJ2-1	-
TGTGCCAGCAGCTTAGTAGTCAGGGGTAACTATGGCTACACCTTC	CASSLVVRGNYGYTF	-	TRBV7-9	TRBJ1-2	many
TGTGCCACCAGTGCCCTGCTGGGGGGCCAGCAGTACTTC	CATSALLGGQQYF	-	TRBV24-1	TRBJ2-7	few
TGTGCCAGCAGTTACCCGCCCGCCGGGTACTACGAGCAGTACTTC	CASSYPPAGYYEQYF	-	TRBV6-2/TRBV6-3	TRBJ2-7	few
TGTGCCAGCAGCCATCGGGGGGCCGGTGGGGCCCAGTACTTC	CASSHRGAGGAQYF	-	TRBV6-5	TRBJ2-5	-
TGCGCCAGCAGCCCGGAGGGGTTCCTCTATGGCTACACCTTC	CASSPEGFLYGYTF	-	TRBV5-1	TRBJ1-2	few
TGTGCCAGCAGTTTGTTCAGCCCTAGGATCACAGATACGCAGTATTTT	CASSLFSPRITDTQYF	-	TRBV27	TRBJ2-3	-
TGTGCCAGCTCTCCGTCCCCTTCTAGCGACTCCTACGAGCAGTACTTC	CASSPSPSSDSYEQYF	-	TRBV19	TRBJ2-7	few
TGTGCCAGCTCACCGTCTGGAGGGGGCGCCGACTATGGCTACACCTTC	CASSPSGGGADYGYTF	TRBD1	TRBV18	TRBJ1-2	-
TGTGCCAGCAGCCTGATAGCGGGAGTATACAATGAGCAGTTCTTC	CASSLIAGVYNEQFF	TRBD2	TRBV6-5	TRBJ2-1	-
TGTGCCAGCAGTATTACCCAAATCAGAGGGACTGAAGCTTTCTTT	CASSITQIRGTEAFF	-	TRBV28	TRBJ1-1	-
TGTGCCAGCAGCCGGACTAGCTCGAGCTCCTACAATGAGCAGTTCTTC	CASSRTSSSSYNEQFF	TRBD2	TRBV5-4	TRBJ2-1	-
TGTGCCAGCAGACTAGCGGGAGGGGATACGCAGTATTTT	CASRLAGGDTQYF	TRBD2	TRBV6-5	TRBJ2-3	few
TGTGCCAGCAGCTTCCCAGCGGGAGGTACGGAGACCCAGTACTTC	CASSFPAGGTETQYF	TRBD2	TRBV7-9	TRBJ2-5	-
TGTGCCAGCAGTGAGACAGGGGGAAGTGGAAACACCATATATTTT	CASSETGGSGNTIYF	TRBD1	TRBV28	TRBJ1-3	-
TGCAGCGTTGAGGGCCACTTCGCGTCAAGCTCCTACAATGAGCAGTTCTTC	CSVEGHFASSSYNEQFF	-	TRBV29-1	TRBJ2-1	many
TGTGCCAGCAGTTACTCCTCATACGAGCAGTACTTC	CASSYSSYEQYF	-	TRBV6-6	TRBJ2-7	few
TGTGCCAGCAGCCCTGGTACGCACTACGAGCAGTACTTC	CASSPGTHYEQYF	-	TRBV5-6	TRBJ2-7	-
TGTGCCAGCAGCTCCGGAGGGACAGGGAATGGCTACACCTTC	CASSSGGTGNGYTF	TRBD1	TRBV7-9	TRBJ1-2	-
TGTGCCAGCACCAGGAGACAGGGGGGCGAAGCTTTCTTT	CASTRRQGGEAFF	TRBD1	TRBV6-1	TRBJ1-1	few
TGTGCCAGCAGCCCATGGACTGGAGGGGGTGAAGCTTTCTTT	CASSPWTGGGEAFF	-	TRBV9	TRBJ1-1	few
TGTGCCAGCAGCCCCCCCCAACAGGGAGGTAGGAATGAGCAGTTCTTC	CASSPPQQGGRNEQFF	-	TRBV7-3	TRBJ2-1	few
TGTGCCAGCTCACCACGGACCCAGTACGAGCAGTACTTC	CASSPRTQYEQYF	-	TRBV18	TRBJ2-7	few
TGTGCCAGCAGTCCCGGCCTGACTAGCTCTGGGGCCAACGTCCTGACTTTC	CASSPGLTSSGANVLTF	-	TRBV28	TRBJ2-6	-
TGTGCCAGCAGTTACGGGACCCCCAGAGGAGAGCAGTACTTC	CASSYGTPRGEQYF	-	TRBV6-5	TRBJ2-7	once
TGTGCCAGCAGCTTATCGAGATTGGATGAGCAGTTCTTC	CASSLSRLDEQFF	-	TRBV13	TRBJ2-1	few
TGTGCCAGCAGCCCAGGGACAAACGGCTACACCTTC	CASSPGTNGYTF	-	TRBV7-2	TRBJ1-2	-
TGTGCCAGCAGTTTTTCGGCTTCGGATACGCAGTATTTT	CASSFSASDTQYF	-	TRBV12-3/TRBV12-4	TRBJ2-3	few
TGTGCCAGCAGCACGCGGCAGACAGCGAACACCGGGGAGCTGTTTTTT	CASSTRQTANTGELFF	-	TRBV7-2	TRBJ2-2	-
TGTGCCAGCAGCGTAGATCCCGGGACAGGGTCCTACGAGCAGTACTTC	CASSVDPGTGSYEQYF	TRBD1	TRBV9	TRBJ2-7	many
TGTGCCAGCAGCCAAGCCTCACGGGGGGCCGAGCAGTACTTC	CASSQASRGAEQYF	-	TRBV4-2	TRBJ2-7	-
TGCGCCAGCAGCCCCTCCGGGACAGGGAATCAGCCCCAGCATTTT	CASSPSGTGNQPQHF	TRBD1	TRBV5-1	TRBJ1-5	-
TGTGCCAGCAGTTTAACTGGGACTAGCGGCCGACGAGAGCAGTACTTC	CASSLTGTSGRREQYF	TRBD2	TRBV28	TRBJ2-7	-
TGTGCCAGCAGCCCCGCCGGTGGGGCCGGCTCCTACAATGAGCAGTTCTTC	CASSPAGGAGSYNEQFF	-	TRBV7-9	TRBJ2-1	-
TGTGCCAGCAGCTTAACGCGGGAGGTTAAGAACGAGCAGTACTTC	CASSLTREVKNEQYF	TRBD2	TRBV7-3	TRBJ2-7	-
TGTGCCAGCAGCTTAGTAGGTGGCGCGGACGGAAACACCATATATTTT	CASSLVGGADGNTIYF	-	TRBV7-2	TRBJ1-3	few
TGCAGTGCTAGTAAGGGCTTTTCTAGCACAGATACGCAGTATTTT	CSASKGFSSTDTQYF	-	TRBV20-1	TRBJ2-3	few
TGTGCCAGCAGTTTACGGTTCGGGGGGCACACTGAAGCTTTCTTT	CASSLRFGGHTEAFF	-	TRBV28	TRBJ1-1	many
TGTGCCAGCAGTTACCGGGACAGGGTAAACGAGCAGTACTTC	CASSYRDRVNEQYF	TRBD1	TRBV6-5	TRBJ2-7	few
TGTGCCAGCAGTTTTACGCAGGAGTGGGGTGAGCAGTTCTTC	CASSFTQEWGEQFF	-	TRBV28	TRBJ2-1	many
TGTGCCAGCAGCTTAGCGGGCGGGAGCGAGCAGTACTTC	CASSLAGGSEQYF	TRBD2	TRBV7-2	TRBJ2-7	few
TGTGCCAGCAGGCCTCCGGGACTAGCGGGAGATACGCAGTATTTT	CASRPPGLAGDTQYF	TRBD2	TRBV6-6	TRBJ2-3	few
TGCAGTGCTGGAGGACAGAGAGGCTACACCTTC	CSAGGQRGYTF	-	TRBV20-1	TRBJ1-2	few
TGTGCCAGCAGTTTAAATTGGGGACTAGCGGGAGTAGAGCAGTTCTTC	CASSLNWGLAGVEQFF	TRBD2	TRBV27	TRBJ2-1	-
TGTGCCAGCAGCCCGGGACTAGCCAATGAGCAGTTCTTC	CASSPGLANEQFF	TRBD2	TRBV12-3/TRBV12-4	TRBJ2-1	-
TGTGCCAGCAGTTTCGGGCAGGGGGCCTACAATGAGCAGTTCTTC	CASSFGQGAYNEQFF	TRBD1	TRBV12-3/TRBV12-4	TRBJ2-1	many
TGTGCCAGCAGTTTTAGGGGGGCTCTAAACTATGGCTACACCTTC	CASSFRGALNYGYTF	-	TRBV28	TRBJ1-2	-
TGTGCCATCAGTGGCTTCGGGACAGGGGCCTACGAGCAGTACTTC	CAISGFGTGAYEQYF	TRBD1	TRBV10-3	TRBJ2-7	few
TGTGCCAGCAGTTTTTGGTTCGGGCGGGGTAATTCACCCCTCCACTTT	CASSFWFGRGNSPLHF	-	TRBV27	TRBJ1-6	-
TGTGCCAGCATCCAATGGAATGAGCAGTTCTTC	CASIQWNEQFF	-	TRBV2	TRBJ2-1	few
TGTGCCTGGAGACGGTCGGGGACTAGTAAGAGTGAGCAGTTCTTC	CAWRRSGTSKSEQFF	TRBD2	TRBV30	TRBJ2-1	many
TGTGCCAGCAGCTTAGTGGGCCAGGGGTCGAGTACGCAGTATTTT	CASSLVGQGSSTQYF	-	TRBV11-3	TRBJ2-3	many
TGCAGTGCTAGCCGGGACACGAACACTGAAGCTTTCTTT	CSASRDTNTEAFF	-	TRBV20-1	TRBJ1-1	-
TGTGCCATCAGCGCCCGGGGCCCCTCCTACGAGCAGTACTTC	CAISARGPSYEQYF	-	TRBV10-3	TRBJ2-7	many